Here is one T cell receptor beta chain with its context. As yet, its antigen is unknown. This entry belongs to a study of T cells in localized non-small cell lung cancer. Regarding the study as a whole: Multi-region tumor sequencing was not done, so intratumor heterogeneity could not be excluded. Tumor showed lower T cell clonality than uninvolved adjacent lung, where it was highest. Adjacent lung had a median about 60 of the 100 largest tumor clones. With higher T cell density in blood came longer overall survival.

CDR3 length equals 15 residues. Germline-derived CDR1 and CDR2 are SGHRS and YFSETQ. Trimming took off 3 bases at V and 0 bases at J, with 12 bases between the two ends. The assay was immunoSEQ multiplex PCR, and TCRdb's table has in-frame clones only and misses some. The sample lists tens of thousands of clones; about four fifths were seen once. The sequenced sample was peripheral blood, obtained before any cancer treatment. The clonotype originates from a male donor aged 60 or older with stage II squamous cell lung carcinoma. V usage is TRBV5-1 and J usage is TRBJ1-1; D gene unclear. The CDR3, as DNA: TGCGCCAGCAGCTCGGGAAGAGATTTGAACACTGAAGCTTTCTTT. Protein sequence: CASSSGRDLNTEAFF. Together with reference TRBV5-1 and TRBJ1-1, the CDR3 gives the full variable domain: KAGVTQTPRYLIKTRGQQVTLSCSPISGHRSVSWYQQTPGQGLQFLFEYFSETQRNKGNFPGRFSGRQFSNSRSEMNVSTLELGDSALYLCASSSGRDLNTEAFFGQGTRLTVV.